Listed below are T cell receptor beta chains from one sample, sequenced in a study of Tregs in tolerant kidney transplant recipients. The data were produced by immunoSEQ multiplex PCR, yet TCRdb's version contains in-frame clones alone and is incomplete. The sample yields approximately 15,000 clones, 53% seen once. The antigens these receptors bind are not known. This specimen was CD4+ T cells from blood cultured with allogeneic cells, taken before the transplant. The receptors derive from a human patient who received a combined kidney and bone marrow transplant. CDR3s leave out the opening cysteine and the closing phenylalanine or tryptophan. Each record gives: V gene, clone size, J gene, CDR3 protein. Size is stated for part of the rows, as once, few or many counts, or as a class when the clone is expanded.

V: TRBV4-3
size: few
J: TRBJ2-3
CDR3: ASSQELAGGTDTQY

V: TRBV7-2
size: -
J: TRBJ1-3
CDR3: ASSLVVETLGNTIY

V: TRBV4-2
size: -
J: TRBJ1-1
CDR3: ASSQDLAGGEAF

V: TRBV19
size: -
J: TRBJ2-5
CDR3: ASSTSQETQY

V: TRBV30
size: -
J: TRBJ2-1
CDR3: AWKAQGTTEQF

V: TRBV11-2
size: once
J: TRBJ2-1
CDR3: ASSLFWQGLSSYNEQF

V: TRBV13
size: -
J: TRBJ1-2
CDR3: ASSLNTLRRGYT

V: TRBV7-9
size: -
J: TRBJ1-2
CDR3: ASSLWDRVNYGYT

V: TRBV29-1
size: -
J: TRBJ1-2
CDR3: SAKDRGRYGYT

V: TRBV21-1
size: few
J: TRBJ2-7
CDR3: ASSKDRTGLAEQY

V: TRBV2
size: -
J: TRBJ2-5
CDR3: ASSEVGLAGEQETQY

V: TRBV28
size: -
J: TRBJ1-2
CDR3: ASSSPMAYGYT

V: TRBV7-9
size: few
J: TRBJ2-1
CDR3: ASSFTHLTRDSLTEQF

V: TRBV21-1
size: medium-sized
J: TRBJ2-7
CDR3: ASFLAGLYSSYEQY

V: TRBV7-9
size: -
J: TRBJ2-1
CDR3: ASSPGLANNEQF

V: TRBV10-3
size: -
J: TRBJ2-2
CDR3: AISGLAGTGTGELF

V: TRBV5-6
size: -
J: TRBJ2-7
CDR3: ASSLGRGTFSYEQY

V: TRBV19
size: -
J: TRBJ2-5
CDR3: ASTPGLAGGVGETQY

V: TRBV6-1
size: -
J: TRBJ2-1
CDR3: ASILGGENNEQF

V: TRBV11-3
size: few
J: TRBJ1-2
CDR3: ASSLGSISYGYT

V: TRBV5-1
size: -
J: TRBJ1-5
CDR3: ASSLEGNRNQPQH

V: TRBV5-1
size: -
J: TRBJ2-7
CDR3: ASSLVTGTGEQY

V: TRBV19
size: -
J: TRBJ2-1
CDR3: ASSPKTSGRTVEQF

V: TRBV7-2
size: -
J: TRBJ2-5
CDR3: ASSQELMETQY

V: TRBV6-5
size: -
J: TRBJ2-3
CDR3: ASSSPRREGADTQY

V: TRBV4-1
size: few
J: TRBJ2-7
CDR3: ASSQPGQRYYEQY

V: TRBV4-1
size: -
J: TRBJ2-7
CDR3: ASSQPWSRDSEQH

V: TRBV9
size: -
J: TRBJ2-2
CDR3: ASSARGQFGELF

V: TRBV5-4
size: -
J: TRBJ2-3
CDR3: ASSLDRGTDTQY

V: TRBV4-3
size: -
J: TRBJ2-7
CDR3: ASSQVRSGGRGGSYEQY

V: TRBV2
size: few
J: TRBJ2-1
CDR3: ASSAGAGWGNEQF

V: TRBV27
size: -
J: TRBJ2-1
CDR3: ASRRPGTGAYNEQF

V: TRBV18
size: few
J: TRBJ2-5
CDR3: ASSPAEGTETQY

V: TRBV11-3
size: few
J: TRBJ1-1
CDR3: ASSFSAAMNTEAF

V: TRBV7-2
size: few
J: TRBJ1-5
CDR3: ASSSYRVSSSNQPQH

V: TRBV27
size: large
J: TRBJ1-2
CDR3: ASSYRGTYGYT

V: TRBV7-2
size: few
J: TRBJ1-1
CDR3: ASSGDTSNTEAF

V: TRBV27
size: once
J: TRBJ2-7
CDR3: ASSFGGFSYEQY

V: TRBV30
size: -
J: TRBJ2-2
CDR3: AWRPGLGYGELF

V: TRBV9
size: few
J: TRBJ2-5
CDR3: ASSVVGVGETQY

V: TRBV11-3
size: -
J: TRBJ2-1
CDR3: ASSPVTYEQF

V: TRBV6-6
size: once
J: TRBJ2-7
CDR3: ASRPPGHGLERQY

V: TRBV9
size: -
J: TRBJ2-2
CDR3: ASSQVVGGHGELF

V: TRBV11-3
size: -
J: TRBJ2-7
CDR3: ASSLNRGPYEQY

V: TRBV6-5
size: -
J: TRBJ1-2
CDR3: ASTIGTAANYGYT

V: TRBV13
size: -
J: TRBJ2-5
CDR3: ASSYQTGVGVETQY

V: TRBV27
size: few
J: TRBJ1-6
CDR3: ASSLSGAGSPLH

V: TRBV19
size: few
J: TRBJ2-2
CDR3: ASSITGGHGGELF

V: TRBV7-8
size: few
J: TRBJ2-3
CDR3: ASSLASRGGFRDTDTQY

V: TRBV11-2
size: few
J: TRBJ2-7
CDR3: ASSWTDYEQY

V: TRBV29-1
size: -
J: TRBJ1-1
CDR3: SVRQGGETEAF

V: TRBV4-1
size: -
J: TRBJ2-3
CDR3: ASSRSWAGGLDTQY

V: TRBV19
size: medium-sized
J: TRBJ1-4
CDR3: ASSNFRDRGRKLF

V: TRBV4-1
size: once
J: TRBJ2-3
CDR3: ASSPLPGGGTDTQY

V: TRBV18
size: few
J: TRBJ1-6
CDR3: ASSTDQGLTLH

V: TRBV19
size: -
J: TRBJ2-3
CDR3: ASSLGVAADTQY

V: TRBV9
size: -
J: TRBJ2-1
CDR3: ASSPWESYNEQF

V: TRBV7-2
size: -
J: TRBJ2-1
CDR3: ASSLVATGGNEQF

V: TRBV21-1
size: -
J: TRBJ1-6
CDR3: ASRRIIATLHHNSPLH

V: TRBV28
size: few
J: TRBJ2-7
CDR3: ASSLAPRVSSYEQY